Included here is one TCR beta chain sequence, with context. Per the authors' pipeline: Amplification of reference gene primers provided the estimated nucleated cell counts. Assay used: immunoSEQ multiplex PCR; TCRdb lists only in-frame clones, some missing. V, J and clone size are those of that table, while D and trimming were read from the DNA. The data hold under 150,000 clones, with 65% to 90% observed a single time. This entry is derived from a study of blood T cell repertoires in COVID-19. The overall study: Italy, Spain and the United States were the sources of the convalescent and acute COVID-19 samples. In each case, the material was cDNA or gDNA derived from T cells, B-cell-depleted T cells, or PBMCs.

The germline V gene has CDR1 LNHNV and CDR2 YYDKDF (reference sequence). V dropped 4 bases and J dropped 12 bases, with 16 bases sitting between them. The CDR3 consists of 14 residues. Source material: peripheral blood. The TCR was taken from a man at least 80 years old with acute or convalescent COVID-19. The chain recombines TRBV15 with TRBJ1-6; D remains ambiguous. The CDR3 is CATSTKQSLLPLHF. CDR3 in DNA: TGTGCCACCAGCACAAAACAGAGCCTTTTACCCCTCCACTTT.